Described below is a single T cell receptor beta chain sequence and its context. These data come from a study of blood T cell repertoires in COVID-19. Study in general: The samples span acute and convalescent COVID-19 from the United States, Italy and Spain. Sources were T cells, B-cell-depleted T cells, or PBMCs; the material itself was cDNA or gDNA.

The CDR3 runs 13 residues. Trimming removed 8 bases from V and 1 base from J; junction bases left unmatched: 1. Germline CDR1 is LNHDA and CDR2 is SQIVND (reference sequence). Methods used by the authors: Researchers report that nucleated cell counts were estimated from reference gene primer amplification. TCRdb's table, derived via immunoSEQ multiplex PCR, lists solely in-frame clones and lacks some. V, J and clone size were drawn from that table, and D and trimming were deduced from the DNA. Of tens of thousands of clones listed, approximately 84% were seen once; the top ten hold about 2.5%. This TCR was sampled from a man aged 45-60 years with acute or convalescent COVID-19. The sequencing input was peripheral blood. V gene TRBV19 combines with J gene TRBJ2-3; 9 bases align to TRBD2. The CDR3 loop is CASSSGGTDTQYF. Written as DNA, the CDR3 is TGTGCCAGTTCTAGCGGGGGCACAGATACGCAGTATTTT. The variable domain in full, completed from reference TRBV19 and TRBJ2-3, reads DGGITQSPKYLFRKEGQNVTLSCEQNLNHDAMYWYRQDPGQGLRLIYYSQIVNDFQKGDIAEGYSVSREKKESFPLTVTSAQKNPTAFYLCASSSGGTDTQYFGPGTRLTVL.